The 18 T cell receptor beta chains in this list originate from one sample, sequenced in a study of cytomegalovirus exposure and HLA in healthy donors. PCR involved 60 Vbeta and 13 Jbeta primers. TCRdb keeps only in-frame clones here, not all; method: immunoSEQ multiplex PCR. The data show more than 90,000 clones, with roughly four fifths seen just once and 0.57% held by the top ten. The specimen sequenced was PBMCs. The origin of the receptors is a young man in good health and CMV-seronegative.

This sequence joins TRBV7-9 and TRBJ2-1; 11 bases are shared with TRBD2. J gave up 3 bases and V 5 bases, and 6 bases lay outside the gene matches. The CDR3 sequence is 16 residues long. Germline CDR1 SEHNR, CDR2 FQNEAQ (reference sequence). The CDR3 DNA sequence: TGTGCCAGCAGCCTCTCCGGGACTAGCGGCTACAATGAGCAGTTCTTC. Its translation: CASSLSGTSGYNEQFF.

This clone was observed once. The chain joins TRBV27 to TRBJ1-5, with D tentatively TRBD1 (6 bases). There are 15 residues in the CDR3. V lost 6 bases to trimming and J lost 3 bases, with 15 bases between them. The germline V gene encodes CDR1 MNHEY and CDR2 SMNVEV (reference sequence). Here the CDR3 reads CASRGAGSFNQPQHF. CDR3 nucleotides: TGTGCCAGCAGGGGGGCTGGAAGCTTCAATCAGCCCCAGCATTTT.

This chain links TRBV9 with TRBJ2-3; 13 nucleotides line up with TRBD2. CDR1 SGDLS and CDR2 YYNGEE come from the germline V gene. The V and J ends lost 0 bases and 4 bases, in that order; junction bases with no gene match: 2. CDR3 length equals 16 residues. For the CDR3, the DNA is TGTGCCAGCAGCGTAGGGGGACTAGCGGGGCCAGATACGCAGTATTTT. This gives the protein CASSVGGLAGPDTQYF.

In this sample, this clone turned up once. This chain links TRBV2 with TRBJ1-1; 9 nucleotides match TRBD1. Losses at the gene ends were 10 bases for V and 4 bases for J; bases not matched to a gene: 10. The CDR3 runs 14 residues. CDR1 and CDR2 from the germline V gene are SNHLY and FYNNEI. The CDR3 protein is CATKQGAIRTEAFF. Here the CDR3 DNA reads TGTGCCACTAAACAGGGGGCAATTCGCACTGAAGCTTTCTTT. Together with reference TRBV2 and TRBJ1-1, the CDR3 gives the full variable domain: EPEVTQTPSHQVTQMGQEVILRCVPISNHLYFYWYRQILGQKVEFLVSFYNNEISEKSEIFDDQFSVERPDGSNFTLKIRSTKLEDSAMYFCATKQGAIRTEAFFGQGTRLTVV.

The V call is TRBV10-3, the J call TRBJ2-7, with TRBD2 identical over 11 bases. Germline CDR1 ENHRY, CDR2 SYGVKD. The CDR3 consists of 16 residues. J gave up 0 bases and V 6 bases, and 7 bases lay outside the gene matches. This CDR3 is CAISKGTSGLSYEQYV. In nucleotides, the CDR3 is TGTGCCATCAGCAAAGGGACTAGCGGACTCTCCTACGAGCAGTACGTC.

This rearrangement joins TRBV7-9 to TRBJ2-1; TRBD2 is a possible D gene (6 bases). V lost 2 bases and J lost 0, with 14 bases in between. The CDR3 runs 17 residues. From germline, CDR1 is SEHNR and CDR2 FQNEAQ (reference sequence). CDR3 nucleotide sequence: TGTGCCAGCAGCTTAATGGGAGGTCATAGCTCCTACAATGAGCAGTTCTTC. Translating gives CASSLMGGHSSYNEQFF.

This clone appeared once. V and J are TRBV5-1 and TRBJ2-1, with D possibly TRBD1 on 6 matching bases. The V gene's germline CDR1 is SGHRS and CDR2 YFSETQ. CDR3 length: 16 amino acids. Trimming left V 0 bases short and J 3 bases short, with 13 bases between. The CDR3 reads CASSLVRTEYYNEQFF. CDR3 DNA: TGCGCCAGCAGCTTGGTTAGGACAGAGTACTACAATGAGCAGTTCTTC.

The chain has TRBV18 and TRBJ2-2; tentatively, D is TRBD2 (6 bases). The CDR3 is 16 residues long. Trimming left V 1 base short and J 0 bases short, with 9 bases between. CDR1 and CDR2 from the germline V gene are KGHSH and LQKENI. The CDR3 nucleotides read TGTGCCAGCTCACCACGAGGCGGGACGAACACCGGGGAGCTGTTTTTT. This gives the protein CASSPRGGTNTGELFF.

The J gene is TRBJ2-1, the V gene TRBV5-1; 9 positions agree with TRBD1. This CDR3 has 15 amino acids. The germline gives CDR1 SGHRS, CDR2 YFSETQ. Trimming at V came to 2 bases and at J to 9 bases, leaving 9 bases not matched to a gene. The DNA for the CDR3 is TGCGCCAGCAGCTTCCACAGGGGGCAGGAGGGTGAGCAGTTCTTC. Translation: CASSFHRGQEGEQFF.

The gene calls are TRBV5-1 and TRBJ1-1, with a weak D call TRBD1 (5 bases). This CDR3 has 14 amino acids. Germline CDR1 is SGHRS and CDR2 is YFSETQ. Trimming removed 2 bases from V and 7 bases from J, with 15 bases in between. CDR3 loop: CASSLQVEAYEAFF. The CDR3 coding sequence is TGCGCCAGCAGCTTACAGGTCGAGGCTTATGAAGCTTTCTTT.

This clone was counted only a few times. The CDR3 region has the DNA TGCGCCAGCAGCTTGACAGGGGAGAACTATGGCTACACCTTC. Protein product: CASSLTGENYGYTF. V and J are TRBV5-1 and TRBJ1-2, with 7 bases identical to TRBD1. CDR1 and CDR2 from the germline V gene are SGHRS and YFSETQ. The V segment lost 1 base and the J segment 2 bases; nucleotides outside the gene matches: 2. The CDR3 runs 14 residues.

This chain joins TRBV11-3 and TRBJ1-1; TRBD1 matches 7 bases. V shed 5 bases and J 1 base; nucleotides not matched to a gene: 4. Germline-derived CDR1 and CDR2 are SGHNT and YENEEA. CDR3 length equals 14 residues. In DNA form, the CDR3 reads TGTGCCAGCAGCCCCAGACAGGGGAACACTGAAGCTTTCTTT. Translation: CASSPRQGNTEAFF.

The rearrangement uses TRBV5-1 and TRBJ2-7, with a weak D call TRBD1 (5 bases). Germline CDR1 is SGHRS and CDR2 is YFSETQ. Trimming left V 4 bases short and J 2 bases short, with 16 bases between. The CDR3 consists of 15 residues. CDR3 protein: CASSPDSQGPYEQYF. CDR3 coding DNA: TGCGCCAGCAGCCCCGACAGTCAAGGACCCTACGAGCAGTACTTC.

V and J are TRBV27 and TRBJ1-2; 8 positions agree with TRBD1. CDR1 and CDR2 from the germline V gene are MNHEY and SMNVEV (reference sequence). CDR3 length: 20 residues. Trimming removed 5 bases from V and 6 bases from J; junction bases left unmatched: 26. The CDR3 sequence is CASSAGGQGFLLGRNNGYTF. The CDR3 nucleotides are TGTGCCAGCAGTGCCGGCGGACAGGGATTTCTTTTGGGCCGGAATAATGGCTACACCTTC.

V usage is TRBV10-3 and J usage is TRBJ2-7; the match to TRBD1 covers 10 bases. J was trimmed by 6 bases and V by 0 bases; bases with no gene match: 2. The CDR3 totals 14 residues. Germline assignment: CDR1 ENHRY and CDR2 SYGVKD. As DNA, the CDR3 is TGTGCCATCAGTGAGTCGGGACAGGGGATCGAGCAGTACGTC. This encodes CAISESGQGIEQYV.

The J gene is TRBJ1-2, the V gene TRBV10-3, with TRBD1 matching over 10 bases. The CDR3 length is 17 residues. Germline-derived CDR1 and CDR2 are ENHRY and SYGVKD. Trimming took 7 bases from V and 5 from J; bases not matched to a gene: 16. In DNA, the CDR3 is TGTGCCATCACTGACCGGGACAGGGGAACTTCCCTATATGGCTACACCTTC. Amino acids: CAITDRDRGTSLYGYTF.

The chain has TRBV9 and TRBJ2-2; possible D gene TRBD2, 6 bases. Germline V gene sequence: CDR1 SGDLS, CDR2 YYNGEE. This CDR3 contains 16 residues. The V gene lost 0 bases and the J gene lost 1 base, with 10 bases spanning the gap. In nucleotides, the CDR3 is TGTGCCAGCAGCGTAGGATTAGCGGAGAACACCGGGGAGCTGTTTTTT. It specifies CASSVGLAENTGELFF.

This chain links TRBV7-2 with TRBJ2-7; possibly TRBD2 for D (6 bases). Trimming stripped 2 bases from V and 0 bases from J, with 17 bases between. The CDR3 is made up of 17 amino acids. Germline V gene data show CDR1 as SGHTA and CDR2 as FQGNSA. The CDR3 region is CASSLWSGPGISYEQYF. In DNA form, the CDR3 reads TGTGCCAGCAGCTTATGGAGCGGGCCCGGAATCTCCTACGAGCAGTACTTC.